The entry below describes one T cell receptor (beta chain). Its antigen remains undetermined. Qualities for individual bases were not recorded, and no much larger clone is one base off. These data belong to a study of T cell responses to AZD1222 COVID-19 vaccine (dated by TCRdb to the early 2020s). Regarding the research as a whole: A total of around 240 trial participants underwent TCR sequencing, of whom 200 to 220 had received two doses of AZD1222 and approximately 25 had received two doses of the MenACWY control vaccine. Trial participants were enrolled by age into subgroups of 18-55, 56-69 and 70-plus years, and about 150, 27 and 61 TCR-sequenced participants, respectively, were included in these subgroups.

The CDR3 regions of human TCRbeta chains were analyzed by immunosequencing. Concerning the study's data processing: Repertoire TCRs were matched against a reference library of SARS-CoV-2-specific TCRs generated with the MIRA antigen-specificity platform. Breadth was defined as the fraction of unique TCRs that were SARS-CoV-2-associated, and depth was defined as the fraction of total T cells that were SARS-CoV-2-associated. Each spike-specific TCR was assigned to its reactive spike region and to a CD4 or CD8 class using the MIRA data. Log10-transformed breadth and depth values were compared by one-way ANOVA with Sidak's multiple comparisons tests. TCRdb holds this immuneACCESS table with in-frame rearrangements only. Some clones are missing; in checked studies, unresolved V genes explain under half, and the rest has no known cause. Clone size and the V and J calls come from that table; the DNA yielded D and trimming. In this sample the table shows about 120,000 clones, approximately 89% of which occur a single time. The biggest ten clones account for about 6.8% of the sample.

In light of the paper, this sample's time point label describes: about 28 days (+/-7) after the second vaccine dose. AZD1222 recipients whose second dose came at about 4 weeks and those whose second dose came at about 12 weeks were combined into one group, since spike-specific TCR depth and breadth did not differ between the two schedules. Vaccinee samples came from UK trials COV001 and COV002, including a single-blind randomized controlled phase 2/3 trial of AZD1222 (ChAdOx1 nCoV-19) in healthy adults. Trial participant PBMC samples were collected at day 0 and day 28 after the second dose for TCRbeta chain sequencing. What the study reported, not specific to this receptor: Epitopes outside the regions mutated in the B.1.351 and B.1.1.7 variants were reportedly recognized by nearly half of the unique spike-specific TCRs. After two AZD1222 doses, spike-specific TCR breadth and depth were significantly higher than at day 0 and than in MenACWY recipients. Because no day 14 peak-response samples were available, the repertoires could be characterized only after the peak T cell response. Conclusions about previously exposed vaccinees are limited because only six or seven AZD1222 recipients were SARS-CoV-2 seropositive at baseline. Most participants were white British and females outnumbered males, and the authors suggested that clonal diversity may have been underestimated. The whole spike protein was spanned by vaccine-associated CD4 TCRs, and dominant responses were seen in regions 160-218 and 743-854. In the small 56-69-year group, the increase in depth fell short of significance, most likely because of low power.

This sequence originates from an adult who received the AZD1222 COVID-19 vaccine. The source was peripheral blood, collected 28 days after the second AZD1222 dose.

This receptor has the CDR3 CASSLANNEQFF. The DNA sequence is TGTGCCAGCAGCTTAGCCAACAATGAGCAGTTCTTC. The chain is made from TRBV7-2 and TRBJ2-1; there is no confident call for the D gene. The CDR3 has 12 amino acids, counting the end cysteine and phenylalanine. The CDR3 DNA has 36 bases and is translated from base 1. V is pared back by 0 bases and J by 5 bases, with 2 bases lying between the germline termini. Based on the germline V gene, the CDR1 and CDR2 sequences are SGHTA and FQGNSA.